Detailed here is one T cell receptor (beta chain). Its antigen is unknown. The data are from a study of T-cell reconstitution after alpha-beta-depleted transplantation in children. Germline values: CDR1 SGHDT, CDR2 YYEEEE. Trimming took 4 bases from V and 8 from J; bases not matched to a gene: 13. The CDR3 contains 16 residues. Study-wide results and caveats: Recipient T cells and thymic progenitors that survived were the source of the high TCRbeta diversity seen at day 60 in some patients. The authors attributed T-cell counts and diversity one year after transplant mostly to newly produced T cells. Reported findings indicate that, about two months after transplant, alpha-beta T cells came from several hundred expanded clones, which were derived from non-depleted graft cells.

As it was prepared, the TCRbeta library received unique molecular identifiers. Each CDR3 protein is one row after TCRdb ran MiXCR on the PCR reads. The profile covers about a million distinct CDR3 sequences, with less than 30% appearing a single time and about 28% taken by the ten largest. V and J are TRBV5-6 and TRBJ2-2; TRBD2 aligns across 8 bases. The TCR was taken from a boy younger than two who had a stem cell transplant for SCID, so the T cells may come from the graft donor. The specimen was PBMCs, mostly from graft donor cells, collected 360 days after TCRalphabeta/CD19-depleted stem cell transplant. CDR3 residues: CASSRPGLGLLGELFF. The DNA of the CDR3 is TGTGCCAGCAGCCGCCCGGGACTAGGCTTATTAGGGGAGCTGTTTTTT. Variable domain in full (rest from reference TRBV5-6 and TRBJ2-2): DAGVTQSPTHLIKTRGQQVTLRCSPKSGHDTVSWYQQALGQGPQFIFQYYEEEERQRGNFPDRFSGHQFPNYSSELNVNALLLGDSALYLCASSRPGLGLLGELFFGEGSRLTVL.